This TCR beta chain is drawn from a study of cytomegalovirus exposure and HLA in healthy donors. The repertoire was sequenced with immunoSEQ multiplex PCR; TCRdb's copy has only in-frame clones and lacks some. Among 220,000 or so clones listed, less than 85% were seen once. Findings of the study overall: A later analysis found first-cohort TCR clusters tended to co-occur in the 120 or so validation repertoires. The authors listed 150 to 200 TCR beta chains as cytomegalovirus-associated. Both high specificity and high sensitivity reportedly marked the classifier's diagnosis of cytomegalovirus status.

Among the roughly 120 subjects of the validation cohort, separate from the roughly 670-subject first cohort, were the donors. With regard to this clone: Its target is unknown.

The germline V gene has CDR1 SGHTA and CDR2 FQGTGA. This CDR3 spans 15 amino acids. Trimming took off 6 bases at V and 0 bases at J, with 12 bases between the two ends. This clonotype was obtained from a young woman in good health and CMV-seronegative. Sequenced input: PBMCs. This chain uses TRBV7-3 with TRBJ2-1; D is undetermined. For the CDR3, the DNA is TGTGCCAGCAGTCCGACCCTTACCTCCTACAATGAGCAGTTCTTC. Translation: CASSPTLTSYNEQFF.